This T cell receptor (beta chain) is from a study of T-cell memory formation after mild COVID-19. Study as a whole: For the most part, TCR clusters were specific to one donor.

5'RACE primed from the constant segment yielded TCR alpha and TCR beta cDNA libraries bearing sample barcodes and UMIs. TCRdb recomputed calls from the 5' RACE reads with MiXCR, one row per CDR3 protein. This table has about 260,000 distinct CDR3 sequences, about a sixth appearing once. This clonotype was observed many times. The length of the CDR3 is 14 residues. The V and J ends lost 0 bases and 7 bases respectively, with 9 bases between them. CDR1 and CDR2 from the germline V gene are LGHDT and YNNKEL (reference sequence). This chain links TRBV3-1 with TRBJ2-2, with D unclear. The specimen sequenced was PBMCs or a T cell subset sorted from them (not recorded which). The receptor comes from a man in his late teens or twenties who had mild COVID-19 (a few samples of this study predate the infection). Cell type and time point are not known. This CDR3 reads CASSQDQWNGELFF. CDR3 DNA sequence: TGTGCCAGCAGCCAAGATCAGTGGAACGGGGAGCTGTTTTTT. Using reference TRBV3-1 and TRBJ2-2 for the parts outside the CDR3, the full variable domain is DTAVSQTPKYLVTQMGNDKSIKCEQNLGHDTMYWYKQDSKKFLKIMFSYNNKELIINETVPNRFSPKSPDKAHLNLHINSLELGDSAVYFCASSQDQWNGELFFGEGSRLTVL.